One sample yielded the 9 T cell receptor beta chains listed below, sequenced in a study of T-cell memory formation after mild COVID-19. TCRdb redid the calling of the 5' RACE reads with MiXCR, one entry per CDR3 protein. The sample yields roughly 130,000 distinct CDR3 sequences, about a sixth seen once. Specimen: PBMCs or a T cell subset sorted from them (not recorded which). The receptors come from an adult woman who had mild COVID-19 (a few samples of this study predate the infection). Cell type and time point are not known.

This clonotype was seen more than once but under ten times. The V call is TRBV7-6, the J call TRBJ2-7; 7 positions agree with TRBD2. Germline V gene data show CDR1 as SGHVS and CDR2 as FNYEAQ. The CDR3 has 20 residues. J was trimmed by 2 bases and V by 5 bases; bases with no gene match: 24. As DNA, the CDR3 is TGTGCCAGCAGCCCTAGGAAGCGGGCTGAGGGAGGGGTTTCTCCCTACGAGCAGTACTTC. Translation: CASSPRKRAEGGVSPYEQYF.

The genes are TRBV6-2 or TRBV6-3 and TRBJ2-7; TRBD1 is a possible D gene (6 bases). CDR1 MNHEY and CDR2 SVGEGT come from the germline V gene. The ends were cut back, 7 bases at V and 0 bases at J, with 10 bases in the middle. The CDR3 contains 13 residues. CDR3: CASTRGHSYEQYF. In DNA, the CDR3 is TGTGCCAGCACCCGGGGACACTCCTACGAGCAGTACTTC.

This clonotype was counted between two and nine times. The rearrangement joins TRBV9 to TRBJ1-2, with a possible D match to TRBD1 (5 bases). The V gene lost 0 bases and the J gene lost 6 bases, with 15 bases spanning the gap. The germline V gene encodes CDR1 SGDLS and CDR2 YYNGEE. The CDR3 is made up of 15 amino acids. The CDR3 is CASSVGMPQGDGYTF. CDR3 coding DNA: TGTGCCAGCAGCGTAGGGATGCCTCAGGGAGATGGCTACACCTTC.

This clonotype was detected many times. The chain links TRBV4-1 to TRBJ1-2, with a weak D call TRBD1 (5 bases). CDR1 is MGHRA and CDR2 is YSYEKL in the germline V gene. The V gene lost 0 bases and the J gene lost 7 bases, with 18 bases spanning the gap. The CDR3 is 16 amino acids. In DNA, the CDR3 is TGCGCCAGCAGCCAAGAGGTAGGGGACCTGTTCGCTGGCTACACCTTC. Protein product: CASSQEVGDLFAGYTF.

This clonotype showed up just a few times. The V gene is TRBV12-3 or TRBV12-4, the J gene TRBJ1-1; D is unclear. This CDR3 region has 14 residues. Trimming took off 8 bases at V and 7 bases at J, with 20 bases between the two ends. As DNA, the CDR3 is TGTGCCAGCTCGGGGATCATCTTTGTCAGTGAAGCTTTCTTT. Protein product: CASSGIIFVSEAFF.

This clonotype was counted only a few times. The chain employs TRBV11-2 and TRBJ2-5; 7 bases are a match to TRBD2. The V segment lost 4 bases and the J segment 4 bases; nucleotides outside the gene matches: 6. The CDR3 is made up of 14 amino acids. Per the germline V gene, CDR1 is SGHAT and CDR2 is FQNNGV. CDR3 DNA: TGTGCCAGCAGCTCGGGGGGAGGTGGAGAGACCCAGTACTTC. This gives the protein CASSSGGGGETQYF.

This clonotype turned up a few times. V gene TRBV18 combines with J gene TRBJ2-3; tentatively, D is TRBD2 (5 bases). The CDR3 contains 15 residues. Trimming pared 1 base from V and 0 bases from J, leaving 8 bases between. Per the germline V gene, CDR1 is KGHSH and CDR2 is LQKENI. CDR3 amino acids: CASSPRRGSTDTQYF. DNA for the CDR3: TGTGCCAGCTCACCACGGAGAGGGAGCACAGATACGCAGTATTTT.

This clonotype has a single count. The V call is TRBV13, the J call TRBJ1-2; D uncertain. Germline V gene data show CDR1 as PRHDT and CDR2 as FYEKMQ (reference sequence). The CDR3 sequence is 13 residues long. The ends were cut back, 1 base at V and 10 bases at J, with 13 bases in the middle. CDR3 residues: CASSLVEEFDYTF. CDR3 nucleotide sequence: TGTGCCAGCAGCTTAGTGGAAGAGTTTGACTACACCTTC.

The V call is TRBV24-1, the J call TRBJ2-5, with 9 bases aligning to TRBD1. The junction had 7 bases not matched to a gene; V was cut back by 4 bases and J by 2 bases. The germline gives CDR1 KGHDR, CDR2 SFDVKD. The CDR3 has 16 residues. The CDR3 DNA is TGTGCCACCAGTGACGCCGGGACAGGGTTACAAGAGACCCAGTACTTC. Protein product: CATSDAGTGLQETQYF.